This record concerns one TCR beta chain sequence. This sample was taken from a study of patients and donors after allogeneic stem cell transplantation. The CDR3 is 18 residues long. With 4 bases clipped from V and 0 bases from J, the junction kept 11 bases outside the gene matches. The germline V gene encodes CDR1 SNHLY and CDR2 FYNNEI. From the RT-PCR reads, TCRdb called clonotypes with MiXCR, one entry per CDR3 protein. The table shows about 110,000 distinct CDR3 sequences, with around 33% occurring only once. The V gene is TRBV2, the J gene TRBJ2-4, with 8 bases aligning to TRBD2. The clonotype was recovered from a human donor who was either an allogeneic HSCT recipient or a stem cell or donor lymphocyte infusion donor (not recorded which). It is not recorded whose cells these are; they may come from a transplant donor. Sequences were obtained from blood, either unsorted or a sorted T cell fraction (not recorded which). CDR3 amino acids: CASSGLAGLRLAKNIQYF. The DNA of the CDR3 is TGTGCCAGCAGTGGTTTAGCGGGGTTAAGGCTAGCCAAAAACATTCAGTACTTC.